This TCR beta chain was sequenced during a study of T cells after posttransplantation cyclophosphamide. The CDR3 spans 16 residues. Trimming pared 5 bases from V and 3 bases from J, leaving 20 bases between. Germline assignment: CDR1 MDHEN and CDR2 SYDVKM. This clone was detected a few times. What it recognizes is unknown. Produced via immunoSEQ multiplex PCR; TCRdb's table is partial and in-frame only. The table records several thousand clones, 69% of them present only once. Overall study results and limits: Donor-recipient repertoire similarity was low at 1-2 months, rising over year one. After PTCy, TRB diversity resembled that of CNI/methotrexate controls. Tissue-infiltrating T cells from skin or gut overlapped little with blood T cells.

Treatment was busulfan-fludarabine conditioning, a marrow graft, and cyclophosphamide on days +3 and +4. The sequencing used CD8+ T cells sorted from PBMCs, collected 950 to 1,200 days after allogeneic stem cell transplant with posttransplant cyclophosphamide. The receptor comes from a female patient between 40 and 55 years old who received an allogeneic stem cell transplant from a related donor, was CMV-positive, and had no GVHD. Some T cells may be transferred from the graft donor. The chain has TRBV28 and TRBJ2-7, with a weak D call TRBD2 (5 bases). In DNA, the CDR3 is TGTGCCAGCAGTGAAGCGCACACGGGGATAAACTACGAGCAGTACTTC. Protein product: CASSEAHTGINYEQYF.